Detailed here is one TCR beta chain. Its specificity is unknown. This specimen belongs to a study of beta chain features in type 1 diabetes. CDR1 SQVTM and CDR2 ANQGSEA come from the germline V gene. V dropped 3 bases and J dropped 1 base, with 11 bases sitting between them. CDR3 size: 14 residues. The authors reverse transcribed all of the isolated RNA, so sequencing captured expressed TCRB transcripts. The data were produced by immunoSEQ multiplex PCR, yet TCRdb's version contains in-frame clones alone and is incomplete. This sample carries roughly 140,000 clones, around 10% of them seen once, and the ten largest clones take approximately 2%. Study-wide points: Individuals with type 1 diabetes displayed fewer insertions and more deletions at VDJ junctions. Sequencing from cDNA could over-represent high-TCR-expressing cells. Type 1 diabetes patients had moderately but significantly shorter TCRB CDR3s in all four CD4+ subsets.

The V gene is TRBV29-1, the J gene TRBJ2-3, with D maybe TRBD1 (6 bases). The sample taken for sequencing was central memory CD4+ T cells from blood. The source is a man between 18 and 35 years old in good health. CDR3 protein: CSVDMGARTDTQYF. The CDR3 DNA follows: TGCAGCGTTGATATGGGGGCTCGCACAGATACGCAGTATTTT.